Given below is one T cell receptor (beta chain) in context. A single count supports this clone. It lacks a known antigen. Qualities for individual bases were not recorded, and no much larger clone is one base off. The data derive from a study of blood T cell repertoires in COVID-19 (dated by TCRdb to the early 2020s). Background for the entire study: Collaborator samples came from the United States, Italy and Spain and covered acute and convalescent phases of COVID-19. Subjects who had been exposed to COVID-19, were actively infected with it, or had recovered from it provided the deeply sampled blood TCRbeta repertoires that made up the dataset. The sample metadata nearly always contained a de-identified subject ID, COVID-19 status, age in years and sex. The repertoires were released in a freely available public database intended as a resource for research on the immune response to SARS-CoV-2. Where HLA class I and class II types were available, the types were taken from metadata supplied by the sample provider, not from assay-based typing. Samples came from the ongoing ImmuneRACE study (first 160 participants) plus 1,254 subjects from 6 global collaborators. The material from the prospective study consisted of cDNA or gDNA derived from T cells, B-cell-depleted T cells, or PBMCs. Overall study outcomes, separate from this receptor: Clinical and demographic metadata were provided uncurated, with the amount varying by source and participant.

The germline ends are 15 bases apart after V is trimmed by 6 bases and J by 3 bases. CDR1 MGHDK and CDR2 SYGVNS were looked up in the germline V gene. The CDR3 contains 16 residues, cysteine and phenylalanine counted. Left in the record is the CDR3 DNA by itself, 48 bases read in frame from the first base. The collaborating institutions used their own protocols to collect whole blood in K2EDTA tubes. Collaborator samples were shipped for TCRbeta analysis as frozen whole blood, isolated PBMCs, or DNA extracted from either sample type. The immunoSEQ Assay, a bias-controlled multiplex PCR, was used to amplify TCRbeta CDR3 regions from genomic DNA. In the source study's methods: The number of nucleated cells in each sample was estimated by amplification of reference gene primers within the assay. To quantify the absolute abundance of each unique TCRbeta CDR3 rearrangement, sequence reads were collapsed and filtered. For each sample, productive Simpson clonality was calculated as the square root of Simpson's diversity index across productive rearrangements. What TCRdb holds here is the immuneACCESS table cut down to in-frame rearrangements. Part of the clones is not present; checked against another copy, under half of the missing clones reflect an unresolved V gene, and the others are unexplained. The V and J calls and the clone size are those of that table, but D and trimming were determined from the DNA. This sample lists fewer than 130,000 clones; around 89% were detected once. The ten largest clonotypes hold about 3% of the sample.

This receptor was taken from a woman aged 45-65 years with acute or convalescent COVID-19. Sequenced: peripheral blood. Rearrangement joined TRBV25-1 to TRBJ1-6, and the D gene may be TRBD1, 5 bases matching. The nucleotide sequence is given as TGTGCCAGCAGCGACTGGGACTCCAGCTATAATTCACCCCTCCACTTT. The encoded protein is CASSDWDSSYNSPLHF.